This T cell receptor (beta chain) was identified in a study of cytomegalovirus exposure and HLA in healthy donors. Looked up from germline, CDR1 is SGHNT and CDR2 is YYREEE (reference sequence). The V gene lost 2 bases and the J gene lost 3 bases, with 13 bases spanning the gap. The CDR3 runs to 15 residues. This clone was observed once. The primer mix had 60 Vbeta and 13 Jbeta primers. Profiled with immunoSEQ multiplex PCR; TCRdb holds only in-frame clones, not every one. The table has roughly 170,000 clones, 80% seen once. The TCR was taken from a boy aged 10-17 years in good health and CMV-seronegative. What was sequenced was PBMCs. The chain couples TRBV5-4 to TRBJ2-3; D might be TRBD2 (6 bases). CDR3 in DNA: TGTGCCAGCAGCTTCGGGTCGGGAGCAACAGATACGCAGTATTTT. It is translated as CASSFGSGATDTQYF.